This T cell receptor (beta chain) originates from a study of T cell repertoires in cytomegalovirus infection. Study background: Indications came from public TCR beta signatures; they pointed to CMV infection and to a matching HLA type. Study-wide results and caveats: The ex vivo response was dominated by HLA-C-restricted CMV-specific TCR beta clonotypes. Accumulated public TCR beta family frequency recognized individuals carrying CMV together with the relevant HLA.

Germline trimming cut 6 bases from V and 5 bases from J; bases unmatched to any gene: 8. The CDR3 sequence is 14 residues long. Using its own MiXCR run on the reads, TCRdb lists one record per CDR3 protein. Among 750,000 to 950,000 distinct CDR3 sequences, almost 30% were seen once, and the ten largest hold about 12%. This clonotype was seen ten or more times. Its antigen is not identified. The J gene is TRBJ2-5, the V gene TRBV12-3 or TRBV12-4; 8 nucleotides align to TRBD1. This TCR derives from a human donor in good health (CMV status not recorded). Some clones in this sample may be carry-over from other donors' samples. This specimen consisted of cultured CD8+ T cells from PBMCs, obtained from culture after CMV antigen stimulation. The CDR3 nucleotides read TGTGCCAGCAGCTCCCGACAGGGGACGGAGACCCAGTACTTC. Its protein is CASSSRQGTETQYF.